This T cell receptor (beta chain) was found in a study of blood T cell repertoires in COVID-19. Study summary: Donors in the United States, Italy and Spain gave samples during acute or convalescent COVID-19. From T cells, B-cell-depleted T cells, or PBMCs came the material, which was cDNA or gDNA.

The V and J ends lost 6 bases and 0 bases respectively, with 6 bases between them. CDR1 is KGHSH, CDR2 LQKENI, per germline. The CDR3 extends over 14 amino acids. Per the original data handling: Nucleated cell counts were estimated from reference gene primer amplification. Assay: immunoSEQ multiplex PCR; the TCRdb copy retains only in-frame clones and omits some. That table gives V, J and clone size, and the DNA gave D and trimming. The table shows roughly 96,000 clones, with roughly four fifths occurring only once. The material sequenced was peripheral blood. This sequence originates from a man between 60 and 75 years old with acute or convalescent COVID-19. The chain links TRBV18 to TRBJ2-6; the D is unclear. CDR3 nucleotide sequence: TGTGCCAGCTCGTCTAGCTCTGGGGCCAACGTCCTGACTTTC. Protein sequence: CASSSSSGANVLTF.